This TCR beta chain was retrieved from a study of a mutant IDH1 vaccine in newly diagnosed glioma. Study-level background: Patients were pretreated with radiotherapy, temozolomide, or both, mostly both.

Study-level points and caveats: Vaccination elicited immune responses in approximately 92% of patients.

For this clone: Its antigen remains unknown.

The protocol was immunoSEQ multiplex PCR, while the TCRdb copy is restricted to in-frame clones and leaves out a portion. The table includes 80,000 to 100,000 clones, roughly four fifths detected once. Time point indicated: baseline, week 1 (first vaccination visit). Treatment described: pre-vaccination baseline after standard-of-care therapy. The sequencing here drew on PBMCs, taken from a glioma patient treated with radiotherapy, temozolomide or both. This sequence originates from a man aged 35 to 55 with glioma. Some clones in this sample may be carry-over from other donors' samples.

The CDR3 reads CASSSFATGDTEAFF. The CDR3 nucleotides are TGTGCCAGCAGTTCTTTCGCAACAGGAGACACTGAAGCTTTCTTT. This sequence joins TRBV6-5 and TRBJ1-1; TRBD1 is a possible D gene (5 bases). CDR1 MNHEY and CDR2 SVGAGI come from the germline V gene. V gave up 4 bases and J gave up 3 bases, with 15 bases separating them. This CDR3 is 15 amino acids long.